This TCR beta chain stems from a study of blood T cell repertoires in COVID-19. Study overall: Sites across the United States, Italy and Spain contributed samples from acute and convalescent COVID-19.

Authors' analysis steps: Researchers report that nucleated cell counts were estimated from reference gene primer amplification. TCRdb's copy holds only in-frame clones and misses some; the assay was immunoSEQ multiplex PCR. That table furnishes V, J and clone size, whereas the DNA furnished D and trimming. The sample lists tens of thousands of clones, 76% occurring once. The CDR3 sequence is 14 residues long. Germline CDR1 reads KGHDR; CDR2 reads SFDVKD. V dropped 5 bases and J dropped 3; count of bases not matched to a gene: 2. Sequencing was carried out using peripheral blood. The chain is built from TRBV24-1 and TRBJ1-2, with TRBD1 matching over 10 bases. This TCR derives from a woman aged 50 to 65 with active or convalescent COVID-19. The CDR3 loop reads CATSGQGADYGYTF. Written as DNA, the CDR3 is TGTGCCACCAGTGGACAGGGGGCGGACTATGGCTACACCTTC.